This T cell receptor beta chain was sequenced in a study of beta chain features in type 1 diabetes. Background on the study: Across all samples, fewer than 140 million sorted cells were examined. Study-level points and caveats: These data did not resolve whether HLA type affects TCRB rearrangement.

This clone was recorded a few times. The antigen remains undetermined. CDR1 is SGDLS, CDR2 YYNGEE, per germline. CDR3 length equals 16 residues. The junction had 8 bases not matched to a gene; V was cut back by 0 bases and J by 4 bases. Sequencing targeted expressed TCRB transcripts, as all isolated RNA had been reverse transcribed. This table comes from immunoSEQ multiplex PCR, and its TCRdb copy is limited to in-frame clones, with some not included. The table has fewer than 250,000 clones, roughly 15% seen once. This rearrangement joins TRBV9 to TRBJ1-2; 8 bases agree with TRBD1. The sample was naive CD4+ T cells from blood. This receptor was obtained from a woman aged 40 to 50 in good health. Written as DNA, the CDR3 is TGTGCCAGCAGCGTAGAAATCTCAGGGGGCCCCTATGGCTACACCTTC. It codes for CASSVEISGGPYGYTF.